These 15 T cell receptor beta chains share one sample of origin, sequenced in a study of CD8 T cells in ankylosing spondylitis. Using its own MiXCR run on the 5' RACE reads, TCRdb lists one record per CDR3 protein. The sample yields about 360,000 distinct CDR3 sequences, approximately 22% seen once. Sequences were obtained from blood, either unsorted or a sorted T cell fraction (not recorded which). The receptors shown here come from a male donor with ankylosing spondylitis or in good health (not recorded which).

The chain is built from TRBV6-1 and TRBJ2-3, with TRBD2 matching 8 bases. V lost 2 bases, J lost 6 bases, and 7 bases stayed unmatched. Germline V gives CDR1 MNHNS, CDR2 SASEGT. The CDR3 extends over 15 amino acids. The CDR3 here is CASSETAGAADTQYF. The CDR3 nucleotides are TGTGCCAGCAGTGAAACAGCGGGGGCAGCGGATACGCAGTATTTT.

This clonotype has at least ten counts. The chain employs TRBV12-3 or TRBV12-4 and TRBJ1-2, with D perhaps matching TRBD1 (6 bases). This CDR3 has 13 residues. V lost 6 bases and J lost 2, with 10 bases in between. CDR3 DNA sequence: TGTGCCAGCAGGCCAACAGGGAACTATGGCTACACCTTC. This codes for CASRPTGNYGYTF.

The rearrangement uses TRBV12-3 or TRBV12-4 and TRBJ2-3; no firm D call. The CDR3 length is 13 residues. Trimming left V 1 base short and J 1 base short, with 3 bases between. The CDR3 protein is CASSLDGTDTQYF. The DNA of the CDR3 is TGTGCCAGCAGTTTAGACGGCACAGATACGCAGTATTTT.

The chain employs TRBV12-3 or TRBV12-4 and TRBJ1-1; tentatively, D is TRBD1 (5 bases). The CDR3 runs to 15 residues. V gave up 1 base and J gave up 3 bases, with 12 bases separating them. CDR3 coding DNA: TGTGCCAGCAGTTTAGGGAGGGGCGCGTACACTGAAGCTTTCTTT. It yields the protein CASSLGRGAYTEAFF.

DNA of the CDR3: TGTGCCAGCAGCCAAGATGAGTCGGGGGCGGGGGGGCTCGAGACCCAGTACTTC. The encoded protein is CASSQDESGAGGLETQYF. V usage is TRBV4-2 and J usage is TRBJ2-5; 9 nucleotides match TRBD2. Germline assignment: CDR1 LGHNA and CDR2 YNFKEQ. V shed 0 bases, J shed 5 bases, and the junction held 13 bases outside the gene matches. CDR3 length: 18 residues.

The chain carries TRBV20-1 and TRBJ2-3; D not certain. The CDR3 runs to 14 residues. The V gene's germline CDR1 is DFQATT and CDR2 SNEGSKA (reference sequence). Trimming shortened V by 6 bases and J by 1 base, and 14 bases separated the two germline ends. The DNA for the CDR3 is TGCAGTGCAAAGGCGAGTAGTGGCACAGATACGCAGTATTTT. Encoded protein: CSAKASSGTDTQYF.

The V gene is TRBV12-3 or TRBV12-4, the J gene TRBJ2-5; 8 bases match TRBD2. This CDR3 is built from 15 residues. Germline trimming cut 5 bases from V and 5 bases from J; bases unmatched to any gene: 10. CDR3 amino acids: CASSNRGGGTETQYF. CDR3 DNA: TGTGCCAGCAGTAACCGGGGGGGGGGTACGGAGACCCAGTACTTC.

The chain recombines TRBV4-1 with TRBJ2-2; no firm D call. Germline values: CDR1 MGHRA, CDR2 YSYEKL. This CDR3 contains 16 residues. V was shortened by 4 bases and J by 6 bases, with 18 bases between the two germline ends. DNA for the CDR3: TGCGCCAGCAGCCGCGCGGTCCCAACCTACCCCGGGGAGCTGTTTTTT. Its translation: CASSRAVPTYPGELFF.

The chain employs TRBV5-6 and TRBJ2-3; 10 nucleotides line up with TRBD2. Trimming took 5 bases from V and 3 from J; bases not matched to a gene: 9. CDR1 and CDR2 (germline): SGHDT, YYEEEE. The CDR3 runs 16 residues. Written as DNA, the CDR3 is TGTGCCAGCAGTCAGCTCCCTAGCGGGGGTACAGATACGCAGTATTTT. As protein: CASSQLPSGGTDTQYF.

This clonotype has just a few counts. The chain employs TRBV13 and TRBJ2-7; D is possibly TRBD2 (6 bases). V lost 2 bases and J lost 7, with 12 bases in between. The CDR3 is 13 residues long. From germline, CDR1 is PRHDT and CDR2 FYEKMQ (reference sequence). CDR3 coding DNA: TGTGCCAGCAGCTTAAGGCCCGGGAGAGAGCAGTACTTC. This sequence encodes CASSLRPGREQYF. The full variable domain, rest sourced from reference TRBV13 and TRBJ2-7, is AAGVIQSPRHLIKEKRETATLKCYPIPRHDTVYWYQQGPGQDPQFLISFYEKMQSDKGSIPDRFSAQQFSDYHSELNMSSLELGDSALYFCASSLRPGREQYFGPGTRLTVT.

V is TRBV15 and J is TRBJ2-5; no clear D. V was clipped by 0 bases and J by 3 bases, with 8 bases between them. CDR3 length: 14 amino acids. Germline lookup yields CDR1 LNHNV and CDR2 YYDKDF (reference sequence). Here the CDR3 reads CATSRDASEETQYF. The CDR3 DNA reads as TGTGCCACCAGCAGAGATGCCAGCGAAGAGACCCAGTACTTC.

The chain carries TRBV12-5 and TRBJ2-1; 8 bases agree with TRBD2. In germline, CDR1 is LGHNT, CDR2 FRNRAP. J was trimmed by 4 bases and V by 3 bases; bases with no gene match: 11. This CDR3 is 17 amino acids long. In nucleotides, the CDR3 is TGTGCTAGTGGTTTCACGATGGGGGTAGCGGGGTACAATGAGCAGTTCTTC. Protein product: CASGFTMGVAGYNEQFF.

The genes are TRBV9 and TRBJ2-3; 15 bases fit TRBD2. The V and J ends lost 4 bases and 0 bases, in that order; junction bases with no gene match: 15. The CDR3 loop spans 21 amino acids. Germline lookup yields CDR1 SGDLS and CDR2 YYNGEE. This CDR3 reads CASSLLERGLAGGFSTDTQYF. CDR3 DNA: TGTGCCAGCAGCCTCTTAGAGAGGGGACTAGCGGGGGGATTTAGCACAGATACGCAGTATTTT.

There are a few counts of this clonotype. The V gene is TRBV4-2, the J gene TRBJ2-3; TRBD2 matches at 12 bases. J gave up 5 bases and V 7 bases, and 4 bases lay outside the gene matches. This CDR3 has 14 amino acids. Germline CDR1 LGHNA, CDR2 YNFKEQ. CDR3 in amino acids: CASTSGGVEDTQYF. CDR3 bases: TGTGCCAGCACTAGCGGGGGGGTGGAAGATACGCAGTATTTT.

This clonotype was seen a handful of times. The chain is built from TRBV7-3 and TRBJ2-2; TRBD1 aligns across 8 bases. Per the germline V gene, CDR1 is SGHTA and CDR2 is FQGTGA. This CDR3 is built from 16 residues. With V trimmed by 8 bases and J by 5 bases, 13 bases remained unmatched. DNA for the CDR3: TGTGCCAGCGGGCCGGGGACAGGTGGTTGGACCGGGGAGCTGTTTTTT. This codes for CASGPGTGGWTGELFF. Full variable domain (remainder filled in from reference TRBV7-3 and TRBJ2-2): GAGVSQTPSNKVTEKGKYVELRCDPISGHTALYWYRQSLGQGPEFLIYFQGTGAADDSGLPNDRFFAVRPEGSVSTLKIQRTERGDSAVYLCASGPGTGGWTGELFFGEGSRLTVL.